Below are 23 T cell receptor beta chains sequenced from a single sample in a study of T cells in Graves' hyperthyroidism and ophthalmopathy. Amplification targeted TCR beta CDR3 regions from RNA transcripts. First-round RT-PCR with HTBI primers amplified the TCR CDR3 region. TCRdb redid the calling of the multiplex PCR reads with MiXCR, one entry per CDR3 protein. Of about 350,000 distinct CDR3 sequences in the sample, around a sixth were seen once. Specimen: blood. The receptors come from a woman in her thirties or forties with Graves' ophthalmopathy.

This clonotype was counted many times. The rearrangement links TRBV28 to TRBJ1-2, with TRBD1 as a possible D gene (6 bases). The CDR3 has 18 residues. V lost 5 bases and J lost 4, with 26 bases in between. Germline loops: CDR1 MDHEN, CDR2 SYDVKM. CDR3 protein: CASSPLVPTGDNLYGYTF. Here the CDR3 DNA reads TGTGCCAGCAGTCCGCTGGTCCCGACAGGAGATAACCTCTATGGCTACACCTTC.

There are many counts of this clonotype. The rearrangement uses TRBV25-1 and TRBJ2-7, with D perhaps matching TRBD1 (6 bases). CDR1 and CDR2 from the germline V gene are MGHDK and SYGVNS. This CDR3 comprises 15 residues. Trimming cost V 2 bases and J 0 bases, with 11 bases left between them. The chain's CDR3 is CASSEPGQLSYEQYF. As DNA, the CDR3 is TGTGCCAGCAGTGAACCGGGACAACTCTCCTACGAGCAGTACTTC.

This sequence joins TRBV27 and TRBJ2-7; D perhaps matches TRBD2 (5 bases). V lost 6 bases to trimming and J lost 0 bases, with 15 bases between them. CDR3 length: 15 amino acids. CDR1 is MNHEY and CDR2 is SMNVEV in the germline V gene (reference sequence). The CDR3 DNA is TGTGCCAGCAGACAAAGCGGATTGAGCTCCTACGAGCAGTACTTC. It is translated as CASRQSGLSSYEQYF.

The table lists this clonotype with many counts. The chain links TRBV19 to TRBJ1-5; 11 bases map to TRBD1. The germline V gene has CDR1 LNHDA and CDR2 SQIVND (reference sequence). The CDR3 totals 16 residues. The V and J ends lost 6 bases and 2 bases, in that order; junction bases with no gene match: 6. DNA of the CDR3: TGTGCCAGTAGAGGACAGGGGGCGATCGGCAATCAGCCCCAGCATTTT. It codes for CASRGQGAIGNQPQHF. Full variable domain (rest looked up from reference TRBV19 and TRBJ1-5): DGGITQSPKYLFRKEGQNVTLSCEQNLNHDAMYWYRQDPGQGLRLIYYSQIVNDFQKGDIAEGYSVSREKKESFPLTVTSAQKNPTAFYLCASRGQGAIGNQPQHFGDGTRLSIL.

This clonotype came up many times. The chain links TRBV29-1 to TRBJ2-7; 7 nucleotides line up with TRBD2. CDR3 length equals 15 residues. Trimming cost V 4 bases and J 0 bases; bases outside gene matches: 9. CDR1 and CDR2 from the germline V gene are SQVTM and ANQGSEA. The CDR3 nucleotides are TGCAGCGTTGTTTTAAGCGGGGCCAGCTCCTACGAGCAGTACTTC. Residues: CSVVLSGASSYEQYF.

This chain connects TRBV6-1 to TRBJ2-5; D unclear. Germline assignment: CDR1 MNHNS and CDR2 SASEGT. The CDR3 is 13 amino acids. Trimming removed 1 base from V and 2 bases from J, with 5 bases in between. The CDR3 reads CASSEGHQETQYF. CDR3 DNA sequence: TGTGCCAGCAGTGAAGGGCATCAAGAGACCCAGTACTTC.

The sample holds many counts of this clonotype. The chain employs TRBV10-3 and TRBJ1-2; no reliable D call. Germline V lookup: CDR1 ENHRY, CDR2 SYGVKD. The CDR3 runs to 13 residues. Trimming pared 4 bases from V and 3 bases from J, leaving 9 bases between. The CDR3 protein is CAISGGLDYGYTF. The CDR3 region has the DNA TGTGCCATCAGTGGTGGGTTGGACTATGGCTACACCTTC.

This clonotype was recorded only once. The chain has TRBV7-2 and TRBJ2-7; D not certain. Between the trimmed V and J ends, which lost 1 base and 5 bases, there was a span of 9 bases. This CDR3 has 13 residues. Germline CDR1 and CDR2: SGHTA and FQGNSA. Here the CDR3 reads CASSLEIGNEQYF. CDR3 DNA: TGTGCCAGCAGCTTAGAAATAGGGAACGAGCAGTACTTC.

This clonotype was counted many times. CDR3 region: CSVHGQGLGYTF. The DNA of the CDR3 is TGCAGCGTTCACGGACAGGGTCTCGGCTACACCTTC. V is TRBV29-1 and J is TRBJ1-2; 8 bases fit TRBD1. The trim removed 5 bases at V and 8 bases at J, leaving 7 bases unmatched. The CDR3 has 12 amino acids. The germline CDR1 and CDR2 sequences are SQVTM and ANQGSEA. Together with reference TRBV29-1 and TRBJ1-2, the CDR3 gives the full variable domain: SAVISQKPSRDICQRGTSLTIQCQVDSQVTMMFWYRQQPGQSLTLIATANQGSEATYESGFVIDKFPISRPNLTFSTLTVSNMSPEDSSIYLCSVHGQGLGYTFGSGTRLTVV.

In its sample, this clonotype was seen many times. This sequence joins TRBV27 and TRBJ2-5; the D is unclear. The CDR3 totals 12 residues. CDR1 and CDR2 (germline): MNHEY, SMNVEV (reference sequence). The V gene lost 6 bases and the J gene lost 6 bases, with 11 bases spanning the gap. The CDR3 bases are TGTGCCAGCAGAGGAGCGCGAAAGACCCAGTACTTC. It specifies CASRGARKTQYF.

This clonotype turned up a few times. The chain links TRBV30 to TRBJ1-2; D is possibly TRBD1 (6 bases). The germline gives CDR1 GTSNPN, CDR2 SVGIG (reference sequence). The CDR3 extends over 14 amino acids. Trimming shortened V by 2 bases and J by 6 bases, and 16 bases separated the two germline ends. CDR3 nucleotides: TGTGCCTGGAGTACCCGCCAGGGGTTGCATGGCTACACCTTC. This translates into CAWSTRQGLHGYTF.

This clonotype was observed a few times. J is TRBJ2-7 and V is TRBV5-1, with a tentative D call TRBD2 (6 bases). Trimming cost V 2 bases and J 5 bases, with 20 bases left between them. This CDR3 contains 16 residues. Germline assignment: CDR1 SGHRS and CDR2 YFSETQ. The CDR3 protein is CASSFTSGPIRDEQYF. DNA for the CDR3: TGCGCCAGCAGCTTTACAAGCGGGCCTATACGAGACGAGCAGTACTTC.

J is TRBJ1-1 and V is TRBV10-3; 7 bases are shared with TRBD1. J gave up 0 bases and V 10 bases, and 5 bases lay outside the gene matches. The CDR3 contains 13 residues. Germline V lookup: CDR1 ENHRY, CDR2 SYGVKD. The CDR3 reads CANRQGMNTEAFF. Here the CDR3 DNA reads TGTGCCAACAGACAGGGTATGAACACTGAAGCTTTCTTT.

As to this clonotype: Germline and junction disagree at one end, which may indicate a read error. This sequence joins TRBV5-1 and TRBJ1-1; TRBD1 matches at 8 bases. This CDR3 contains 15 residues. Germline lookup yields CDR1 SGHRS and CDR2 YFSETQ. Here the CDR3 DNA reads TGCGCCAGCAGCTCTTCCAGGGGGCCGGGGACTGAAGCTTCCTTT. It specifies CASSSSRGPGTEASF.

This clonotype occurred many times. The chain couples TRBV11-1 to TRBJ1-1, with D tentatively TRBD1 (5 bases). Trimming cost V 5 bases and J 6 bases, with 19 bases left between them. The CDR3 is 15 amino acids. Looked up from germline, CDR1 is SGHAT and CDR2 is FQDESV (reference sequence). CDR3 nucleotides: TGTGCCAGCAGCCTCGACGGGGGATCGGGTTCTGAAGCTTTCTTT. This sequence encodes CASSLDGGSGSEAFF.

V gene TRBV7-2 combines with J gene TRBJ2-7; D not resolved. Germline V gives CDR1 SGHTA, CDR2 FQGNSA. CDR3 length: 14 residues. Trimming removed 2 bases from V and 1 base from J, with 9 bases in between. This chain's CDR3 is CASSLLDESYEQYF. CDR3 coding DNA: TGTGCCAGCAGCTTATTGGACGAATCCTACGAGCAGTACTTC.

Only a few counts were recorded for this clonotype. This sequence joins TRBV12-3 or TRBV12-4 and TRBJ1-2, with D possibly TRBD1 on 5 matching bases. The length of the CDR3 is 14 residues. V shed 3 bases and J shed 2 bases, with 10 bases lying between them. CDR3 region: CASSLPGLNYGYTF. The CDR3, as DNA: TGTGCCAGCAGTTTGCCGGGACTCAACTATGGCTACACCTTC.

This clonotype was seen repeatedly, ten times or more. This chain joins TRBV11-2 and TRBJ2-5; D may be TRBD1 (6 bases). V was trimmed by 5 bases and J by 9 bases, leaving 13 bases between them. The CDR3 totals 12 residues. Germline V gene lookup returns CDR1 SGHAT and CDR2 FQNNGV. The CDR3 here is CASSPGVAAQYF. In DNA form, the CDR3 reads TGTGCCAGCAGCCCAGGGGTTGCGGCCCAGTACTTC.

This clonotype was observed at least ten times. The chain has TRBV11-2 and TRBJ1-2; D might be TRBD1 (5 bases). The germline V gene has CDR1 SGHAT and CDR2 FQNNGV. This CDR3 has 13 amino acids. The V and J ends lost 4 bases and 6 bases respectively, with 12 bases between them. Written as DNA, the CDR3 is TGTGCCAGCAGCTCAAGTGTGGGGGATGGCTACACCTTC. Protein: CASSSSVGDGYTF.

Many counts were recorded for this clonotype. CDR3 protein: CASSLNSNQPQHF. The CDR3 region has the DNA TGTGCCAGCAGTTTAAACAGCAATCAGCCCCAGCATTTT. V usage is TRBV12-3 or TRBV12-4 and J usage is TRBJ1-5; D gene uncertain. The V end was cut by 2 bases, the J end by 1 base, with 3 bases between. The CDR3 has 13 amino acids.

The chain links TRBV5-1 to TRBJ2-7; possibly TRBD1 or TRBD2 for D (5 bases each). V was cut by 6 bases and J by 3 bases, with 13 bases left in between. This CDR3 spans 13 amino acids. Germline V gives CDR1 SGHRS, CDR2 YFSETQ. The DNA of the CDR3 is TGCGCCAGCAACAACGGGGCCAACTACGAGCAGTACTTC. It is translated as CASNNGANYEQYF.

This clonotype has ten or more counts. The CDR3 nucleotides are TGTGCCAGCACCGACCCGGGACACCCCTACGAGCAGTACTTC. It translates to CASTDPGHPYEQYF. J is TRBJ2-7 and V is TRBV12-3 or TRBV12-4; D perhaps matches TRBD1 (6 bases). The V and J ends lost 7 bases and 2 bases respectively, with 15 bases between them. This CDR3 contains 14 residues.

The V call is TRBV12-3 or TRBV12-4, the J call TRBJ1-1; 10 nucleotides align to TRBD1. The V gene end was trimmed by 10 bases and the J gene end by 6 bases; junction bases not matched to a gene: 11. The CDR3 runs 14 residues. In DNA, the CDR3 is TGTGCCACCCGCGAGACAGGGGGCCGGTCTGAAGCTTTCTTT. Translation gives CATRETGGRSEAFF.